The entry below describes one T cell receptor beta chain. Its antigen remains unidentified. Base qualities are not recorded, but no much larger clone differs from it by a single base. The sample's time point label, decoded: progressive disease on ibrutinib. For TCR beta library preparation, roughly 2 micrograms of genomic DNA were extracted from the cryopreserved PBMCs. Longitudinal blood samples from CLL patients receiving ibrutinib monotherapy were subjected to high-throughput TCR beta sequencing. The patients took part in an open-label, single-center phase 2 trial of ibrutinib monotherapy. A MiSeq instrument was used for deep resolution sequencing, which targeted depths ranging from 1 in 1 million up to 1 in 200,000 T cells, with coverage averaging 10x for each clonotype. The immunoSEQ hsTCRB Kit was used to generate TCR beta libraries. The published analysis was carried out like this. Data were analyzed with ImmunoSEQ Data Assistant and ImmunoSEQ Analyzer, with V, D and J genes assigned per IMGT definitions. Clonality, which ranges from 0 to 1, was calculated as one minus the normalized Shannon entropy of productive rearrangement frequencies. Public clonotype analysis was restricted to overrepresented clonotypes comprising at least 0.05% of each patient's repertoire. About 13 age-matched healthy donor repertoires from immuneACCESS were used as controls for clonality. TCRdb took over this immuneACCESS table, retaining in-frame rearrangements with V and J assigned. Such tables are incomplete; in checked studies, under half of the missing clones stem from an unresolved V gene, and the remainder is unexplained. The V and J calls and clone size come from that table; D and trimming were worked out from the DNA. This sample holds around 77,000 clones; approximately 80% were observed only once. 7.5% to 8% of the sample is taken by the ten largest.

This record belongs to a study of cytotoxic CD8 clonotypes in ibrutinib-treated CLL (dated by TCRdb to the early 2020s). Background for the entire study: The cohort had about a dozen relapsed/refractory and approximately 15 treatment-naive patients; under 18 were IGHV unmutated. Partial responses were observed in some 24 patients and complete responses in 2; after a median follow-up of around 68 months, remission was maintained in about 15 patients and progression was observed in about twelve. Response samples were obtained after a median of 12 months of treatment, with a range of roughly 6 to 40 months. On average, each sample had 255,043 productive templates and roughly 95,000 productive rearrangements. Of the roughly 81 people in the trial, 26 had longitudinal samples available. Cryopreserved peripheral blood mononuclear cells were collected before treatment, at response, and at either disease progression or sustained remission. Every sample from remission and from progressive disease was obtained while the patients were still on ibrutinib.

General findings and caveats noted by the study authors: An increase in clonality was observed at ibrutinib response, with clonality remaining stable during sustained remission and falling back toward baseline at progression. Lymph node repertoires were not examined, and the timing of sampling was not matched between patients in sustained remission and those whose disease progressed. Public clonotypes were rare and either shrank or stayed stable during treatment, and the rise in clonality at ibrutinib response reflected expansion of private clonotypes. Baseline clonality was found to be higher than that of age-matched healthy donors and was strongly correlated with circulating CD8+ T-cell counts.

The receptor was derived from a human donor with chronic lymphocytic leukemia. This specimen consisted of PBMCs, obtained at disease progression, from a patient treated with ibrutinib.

The sequence in DNA is TGTGCCAGCAGCCCTTCTTTAATAACCCCCTCCGATACGCAGTATTTT. The resulting protein is CASSPSLITPSDTQYF. The rearrangement joined TRBV7-9 to TRBJ2-3; the D gene identity is not certain. In the germline V gene (reference sequence), CDR1 corresponds to SEHNR and CDR2 to FQNEAQ. The CDR3 contains 16 residues, cysteine and phenylalanine counted. Solely the CDR3 DNA is kept, with 48 bases framed from the first base. V is pared back by 5 bases and J by 6 bases, with 21 bases lying between the germline termini.